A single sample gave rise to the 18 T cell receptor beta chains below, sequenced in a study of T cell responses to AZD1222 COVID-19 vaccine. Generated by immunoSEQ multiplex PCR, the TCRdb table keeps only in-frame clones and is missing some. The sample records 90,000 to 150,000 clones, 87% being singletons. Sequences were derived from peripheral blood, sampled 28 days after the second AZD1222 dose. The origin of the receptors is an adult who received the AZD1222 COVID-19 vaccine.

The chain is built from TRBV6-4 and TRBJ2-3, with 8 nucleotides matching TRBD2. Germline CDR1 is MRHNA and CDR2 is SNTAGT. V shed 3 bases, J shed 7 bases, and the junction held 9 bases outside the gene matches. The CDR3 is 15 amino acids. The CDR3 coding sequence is TGTGCCAGCAGTGAATCCGGGGGGGCCGGGAATACGCAGTATTTT. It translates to CASSESGGAGNTQYF.

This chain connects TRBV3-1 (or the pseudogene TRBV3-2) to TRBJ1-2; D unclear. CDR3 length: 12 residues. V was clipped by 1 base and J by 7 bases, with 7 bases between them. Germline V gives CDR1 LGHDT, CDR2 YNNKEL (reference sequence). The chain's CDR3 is CASSQAVVGYTF. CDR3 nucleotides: TGTGCCAGCAGCCAAGCGGTCGTTGGCTACACCTTC.

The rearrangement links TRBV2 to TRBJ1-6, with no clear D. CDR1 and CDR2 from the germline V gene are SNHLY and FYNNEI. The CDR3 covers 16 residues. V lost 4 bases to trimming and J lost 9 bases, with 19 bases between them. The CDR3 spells CASSAREPLGSSPLHF. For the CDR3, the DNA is TGTGCCAGCAGTGCCCGCGAACCCTTAGGTAGTTCACCCCTCCACTTT.

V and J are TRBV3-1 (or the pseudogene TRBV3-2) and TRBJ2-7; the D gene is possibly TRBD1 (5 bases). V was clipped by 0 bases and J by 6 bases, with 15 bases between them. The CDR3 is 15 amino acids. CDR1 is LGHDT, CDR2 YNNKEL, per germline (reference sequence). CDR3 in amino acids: CASSQDVRRVSEQYF. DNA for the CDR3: TGTGCCAGCAGCCAAGATGTCCGCAGGGTCAGCGAGCAGTACTTC.

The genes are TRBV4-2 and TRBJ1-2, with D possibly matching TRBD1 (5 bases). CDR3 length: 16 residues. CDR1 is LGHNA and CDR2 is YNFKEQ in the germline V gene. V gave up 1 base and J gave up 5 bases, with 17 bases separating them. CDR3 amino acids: CASSQGEGIFGYGYTF. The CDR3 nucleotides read TGTGCCAGCAGCCAAGGTGAGGGGATCTTTGGTTATGGCTACACCTTC.

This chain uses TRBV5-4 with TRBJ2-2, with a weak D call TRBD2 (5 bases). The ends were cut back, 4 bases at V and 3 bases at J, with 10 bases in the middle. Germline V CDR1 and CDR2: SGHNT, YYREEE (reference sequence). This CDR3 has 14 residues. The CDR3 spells CASSNRGYTGELFF. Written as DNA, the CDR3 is TGTGCCAGCAGCAACCGGGGTTACACCGGGGAGCTGTTTTTT.

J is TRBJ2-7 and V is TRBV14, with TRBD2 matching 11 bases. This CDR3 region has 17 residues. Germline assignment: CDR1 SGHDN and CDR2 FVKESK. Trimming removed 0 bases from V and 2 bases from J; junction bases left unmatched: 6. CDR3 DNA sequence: TGTGCCAGCAGCCAAGAGGAGACTAGCGGGGTTACCTACGAGCAGTACTTC. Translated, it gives CASSQEETSGVTYEQYF. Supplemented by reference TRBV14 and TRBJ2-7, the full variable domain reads EAGVTQFPSHSVIEKGQTVTLRCDPISGHDNLYWYRRVMGKEIKFLLHFVKESKQDESGMPNNRFLAERTGGTYSTLKVQPAELEDSGVYFCASSQEETSGVTYEQYFGPGTRLTVT.

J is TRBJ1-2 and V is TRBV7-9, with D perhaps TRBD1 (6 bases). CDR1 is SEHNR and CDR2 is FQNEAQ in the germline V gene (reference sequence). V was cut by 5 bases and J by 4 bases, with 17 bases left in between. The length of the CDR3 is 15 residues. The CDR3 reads CASSPTGGASYGYTF. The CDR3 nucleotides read TGTGCCAGCAGCCCGACGGGGGGGGCAAGCTATGGCTACACCTTC. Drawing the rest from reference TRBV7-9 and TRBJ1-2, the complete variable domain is DTGVSQNPRHKITKRGQNVTFRCDPISEHNRLYWYRQTLGQGPEFLTYFQNEAQLEKSRLLSDRFSAERPKGSFSTLEIQRTEQGDSAMYLCASSPTGGASYGYTFGSGTRLTVV.

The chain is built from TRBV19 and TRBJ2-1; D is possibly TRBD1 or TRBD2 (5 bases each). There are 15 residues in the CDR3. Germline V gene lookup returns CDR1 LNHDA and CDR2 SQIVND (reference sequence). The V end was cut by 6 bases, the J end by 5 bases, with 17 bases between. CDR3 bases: TGTGCCAGTAGACTCGGTGGGGGTCCCCACAATGAGCAGTTCTTC. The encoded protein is CASRLGGGPHNEQFF.

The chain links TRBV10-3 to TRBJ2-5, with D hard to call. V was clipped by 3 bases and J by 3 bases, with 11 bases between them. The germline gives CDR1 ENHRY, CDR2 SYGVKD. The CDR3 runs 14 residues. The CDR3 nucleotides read TGTGCCATCAGTGAAAGGGCAGACAAAGAGACCCAGTACTTC. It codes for CAISERADKETQYF.

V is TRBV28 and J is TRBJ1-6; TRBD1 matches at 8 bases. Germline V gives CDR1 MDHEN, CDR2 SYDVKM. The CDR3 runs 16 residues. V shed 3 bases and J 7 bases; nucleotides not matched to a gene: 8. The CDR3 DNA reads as TGTGCCAGCAGTTTCCTGGACAGGGCTAGAAATTCACCCCTCCACTTT. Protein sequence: CASSFLDRARNSPLHF.

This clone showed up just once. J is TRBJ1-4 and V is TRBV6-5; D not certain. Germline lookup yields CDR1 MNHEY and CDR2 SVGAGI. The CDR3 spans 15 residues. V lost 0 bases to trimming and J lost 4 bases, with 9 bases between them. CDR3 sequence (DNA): TGTGCCAGCAGTTACTCCGGGAATTATAATGAAAAACTGTTTTTT. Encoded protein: CASSYSGNYNEKLFF.

The CDR3 is CASSHPGPAGGLSDTQYF. In DNA, the CDR3 is TGCGCCAGCAGCCACCCCGGCCCGGCGGGGGGGCTGTCAGATACGCAGTATTTT. The gene calls are TRBV5-1 and TRBJ2-3; 9 bases fit TRBD2. The CDR3 consists of 18 residues. V dropped 4 bases and J dropped 4; count of bases not matched to a gene: 16. The germline gives CDR1 SGHRS, CDR2 YFSETQ.

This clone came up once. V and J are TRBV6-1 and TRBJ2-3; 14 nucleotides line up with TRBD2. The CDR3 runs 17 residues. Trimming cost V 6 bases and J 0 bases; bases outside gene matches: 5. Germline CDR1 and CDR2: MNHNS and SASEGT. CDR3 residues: CASREWTSGGSTDTQYF. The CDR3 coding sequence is TGTGCCAGCAGGGAATGGACTAGCGGGGGGAGCACAGATACGCAGTATTTT.

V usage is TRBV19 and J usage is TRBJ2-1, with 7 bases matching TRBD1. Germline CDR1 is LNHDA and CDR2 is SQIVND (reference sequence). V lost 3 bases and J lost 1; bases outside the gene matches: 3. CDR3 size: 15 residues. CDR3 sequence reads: CASSIDRDSYNEQFF. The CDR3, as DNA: TGTGCCAGTAGTATCGACAGGGATTCCTACAATGAGCAGTTCTTC.

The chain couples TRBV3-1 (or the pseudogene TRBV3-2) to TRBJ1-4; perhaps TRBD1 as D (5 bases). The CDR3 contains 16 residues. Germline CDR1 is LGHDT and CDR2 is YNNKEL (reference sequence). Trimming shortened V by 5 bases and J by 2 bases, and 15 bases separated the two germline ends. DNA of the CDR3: TGTGCCAGCAGCTCGCCCTCGGGACGGACTAATGAAAAACTGTTTTTT. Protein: CASSSPSGRTNEKLFF.

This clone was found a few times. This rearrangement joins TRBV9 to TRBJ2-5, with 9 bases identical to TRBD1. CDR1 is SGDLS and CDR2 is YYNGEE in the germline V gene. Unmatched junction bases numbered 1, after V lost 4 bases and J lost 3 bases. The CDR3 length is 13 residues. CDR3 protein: CASSRDREETQYF. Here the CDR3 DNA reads TGTGCCAGCAGCAGGGACAGGGAAGAGACCCAGTACTTC.

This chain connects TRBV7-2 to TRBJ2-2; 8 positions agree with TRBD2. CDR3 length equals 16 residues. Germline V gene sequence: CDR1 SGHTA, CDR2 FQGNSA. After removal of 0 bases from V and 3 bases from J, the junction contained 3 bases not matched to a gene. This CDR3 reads CASSLAGGGYTGELFF. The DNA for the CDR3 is TGTGCCAGCAGCTTAGCTGGCGGGGGGTACACCGGGGAGCTGTTTTTT.